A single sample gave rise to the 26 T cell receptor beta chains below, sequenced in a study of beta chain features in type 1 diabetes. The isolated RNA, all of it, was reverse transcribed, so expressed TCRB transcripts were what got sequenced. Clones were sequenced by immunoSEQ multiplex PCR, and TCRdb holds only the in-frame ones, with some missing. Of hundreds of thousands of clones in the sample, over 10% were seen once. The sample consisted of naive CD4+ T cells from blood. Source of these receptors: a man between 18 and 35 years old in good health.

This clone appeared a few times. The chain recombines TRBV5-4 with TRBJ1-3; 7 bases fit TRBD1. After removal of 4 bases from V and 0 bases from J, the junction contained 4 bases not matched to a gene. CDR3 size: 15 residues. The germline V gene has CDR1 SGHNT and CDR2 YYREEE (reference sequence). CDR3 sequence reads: CASSRQGSSGNTIYF. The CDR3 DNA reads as TGTGCCAGCAGCCGACAGGGAAGCTCTGGAAACACCATATATTTT.

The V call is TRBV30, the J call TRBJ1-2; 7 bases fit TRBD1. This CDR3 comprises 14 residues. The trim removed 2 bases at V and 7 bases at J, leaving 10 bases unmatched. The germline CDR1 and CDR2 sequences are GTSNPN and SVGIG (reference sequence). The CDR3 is CAWSRMTGIGGYTF. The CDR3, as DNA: TGTGCCTGGAGTAGAATGACAGGGATAGGTGGCTACACCTTC.

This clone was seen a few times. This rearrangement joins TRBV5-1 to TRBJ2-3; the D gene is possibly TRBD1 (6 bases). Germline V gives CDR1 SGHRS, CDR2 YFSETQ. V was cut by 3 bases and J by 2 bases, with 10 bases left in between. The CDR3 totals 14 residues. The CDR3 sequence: CASSYGQNTDTQYF. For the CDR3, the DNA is TGCGCCAGCAGCTACGGACAGAACACAGATACGCAGTATTTT.

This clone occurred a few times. CDR3 sequence (DNA): TGTGCCAGCAGCGTAGAGCCGGGGGGGCAGAGGAGTGAGCAGTTCTTC. As protein: CASSVEPGGQRSEQFF. V gene TRBV9 combines with J gene TRBJ2-1; 8 nucleotides line up with TRBD2. The CDR3 has 16 amino acids. Germline V gene sequence: CDR1 SGDLS, CDR2 YYNGEE. Trimming at V came to 0 bases and at J to 9 bases, leaving 11 bases not matched to a gene.

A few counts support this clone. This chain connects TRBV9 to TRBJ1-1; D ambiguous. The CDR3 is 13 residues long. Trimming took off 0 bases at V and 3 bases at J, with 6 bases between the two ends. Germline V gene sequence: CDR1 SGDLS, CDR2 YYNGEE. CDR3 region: CASSVVEDTEAFF. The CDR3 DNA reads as TGTGCCAGCAGCGTAGTTGAGGACACTGAAGCTTTCTTT.

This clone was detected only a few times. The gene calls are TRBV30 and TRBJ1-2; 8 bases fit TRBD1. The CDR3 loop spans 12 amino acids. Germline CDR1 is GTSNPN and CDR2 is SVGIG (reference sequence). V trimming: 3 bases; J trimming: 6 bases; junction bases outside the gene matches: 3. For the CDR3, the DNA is TGTGCCTGGAGCCGACAGGGGAATGGCTACACCTTC. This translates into CAWSRQGNGYTF.

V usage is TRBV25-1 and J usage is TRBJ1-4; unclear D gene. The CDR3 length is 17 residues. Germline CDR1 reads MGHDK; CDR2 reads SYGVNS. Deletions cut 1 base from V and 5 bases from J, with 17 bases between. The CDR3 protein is CASSESPGSRGNEKLFF. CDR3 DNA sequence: TGTGCCAGCAGTGAATCGCCCGGATCGAGAGGCAATGAAAAACTGTTTTTT.

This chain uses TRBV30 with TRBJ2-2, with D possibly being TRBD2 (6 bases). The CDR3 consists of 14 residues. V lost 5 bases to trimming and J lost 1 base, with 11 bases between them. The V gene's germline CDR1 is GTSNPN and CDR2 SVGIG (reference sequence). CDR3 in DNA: TGTGCCTGGGGGGCGACTAGGAACACCGGGGAGCTGTTTTTT. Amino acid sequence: CAWGATRNTGELFF. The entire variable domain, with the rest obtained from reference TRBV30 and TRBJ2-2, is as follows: SQTIHQWPATLVQPVGSPLSLECTVEGTSNPNLYWYRQAAGRGLQLLFYSVGIGQISSEVPQNLSASRPQDRQFILSSKKLLLSDSGFYLCAWGATRNTGELFFGEGSRLTVL.

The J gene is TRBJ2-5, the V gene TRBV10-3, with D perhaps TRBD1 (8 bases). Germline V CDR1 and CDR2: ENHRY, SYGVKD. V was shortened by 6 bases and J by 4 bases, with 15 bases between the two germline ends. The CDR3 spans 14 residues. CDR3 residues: CAIRPDREGETQYF. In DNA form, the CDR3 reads TGTGCCATCAGACCGGACAGGGAGGGAGAGACCCAGTACTTC.

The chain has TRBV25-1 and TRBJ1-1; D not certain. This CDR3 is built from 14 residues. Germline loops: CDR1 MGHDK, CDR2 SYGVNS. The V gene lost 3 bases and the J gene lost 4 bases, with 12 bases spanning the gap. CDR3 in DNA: TGTGCCAGCAGTGATCCAGGAACTTCCACTGAAGCTTTCTTT. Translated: CASSDPGTSTEAFF.

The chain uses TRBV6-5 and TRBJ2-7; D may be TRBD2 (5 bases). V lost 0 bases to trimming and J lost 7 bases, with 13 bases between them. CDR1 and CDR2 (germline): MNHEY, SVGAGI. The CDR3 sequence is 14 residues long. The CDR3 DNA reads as TGTGCCAGCAGTTACTCGGAAGGGAGTGGTGAGCAGTACTTC. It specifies CASSYSEGSGEQYF.

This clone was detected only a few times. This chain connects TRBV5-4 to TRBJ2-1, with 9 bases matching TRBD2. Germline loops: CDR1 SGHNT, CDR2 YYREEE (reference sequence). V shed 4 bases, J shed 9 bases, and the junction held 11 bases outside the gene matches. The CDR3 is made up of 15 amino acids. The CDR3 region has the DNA TGTGCCAGCAGCCTGACTAGCGGCCCACGGGGTGAGCAGTTCTTC. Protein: CASSLTSGPRGEQFF. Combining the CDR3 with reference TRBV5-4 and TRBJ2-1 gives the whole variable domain ETGVTQSPTHLIKTRGQQVTLRCSSQSGHNTVSWYQQALGQGPQFIFQYYREEENGRGNFPPRFSGLQFPNYSSELNVNALELDDSALYLCASSLTSGPRGEQFFGPGTRLTVL.

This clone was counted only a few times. CDR3 residues: CASSFEGGSYEQYF. As DNA, the CDR3 is TGCGCCAGCAGCTTCGAGGGAGGGTCCTACGAGCAGTACTTC. The chain carries TRBV5-1 and TRBJ2-7; 7 bases map to TRBD2. Germline lookup yields CDR1 SGHRS and CDR2 YFSETQ. CDR3 length: 14 amino acids. The ends lost 2 bases at V and 1 base at J; junction bases unmatched: 3.

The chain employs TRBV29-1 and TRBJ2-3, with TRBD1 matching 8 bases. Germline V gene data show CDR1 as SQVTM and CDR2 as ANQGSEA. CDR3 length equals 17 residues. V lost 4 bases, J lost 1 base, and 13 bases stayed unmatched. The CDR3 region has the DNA TGCAGCGTTGGGGCGAGACAGGGGACTTCTGGCACAGATACGCAGTATTTT. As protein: CSVGARQGTSGTDTQYF.

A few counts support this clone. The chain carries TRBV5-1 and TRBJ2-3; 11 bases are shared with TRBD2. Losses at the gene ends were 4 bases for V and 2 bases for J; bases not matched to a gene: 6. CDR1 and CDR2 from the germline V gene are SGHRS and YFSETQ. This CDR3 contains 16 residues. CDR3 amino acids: CASSPVAGGITDTQYF. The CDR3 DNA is TGCGCCAGCAGCCCGGTAGCGGGAGGGATCACAGATACGCAGTATTTT.

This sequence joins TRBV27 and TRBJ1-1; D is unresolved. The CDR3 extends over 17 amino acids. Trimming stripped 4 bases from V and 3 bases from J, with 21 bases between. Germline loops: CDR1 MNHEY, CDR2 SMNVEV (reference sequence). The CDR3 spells CASSYGWGASRDTEAFF. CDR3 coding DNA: TGTGCCAGCAGTTACGGTTGGGGAGCTTCAAGGGACACTGAAGCTTTCTTT.

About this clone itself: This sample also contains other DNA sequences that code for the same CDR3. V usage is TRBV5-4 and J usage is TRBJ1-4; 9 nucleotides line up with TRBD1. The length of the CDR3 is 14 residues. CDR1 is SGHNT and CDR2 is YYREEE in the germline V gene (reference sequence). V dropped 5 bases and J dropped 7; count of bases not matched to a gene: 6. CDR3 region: CASSLDRGSEKLFF. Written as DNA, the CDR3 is TGTGCCAGCAGTTTAGACAGGGGGAGTGAAAAACTGTTTTTT.

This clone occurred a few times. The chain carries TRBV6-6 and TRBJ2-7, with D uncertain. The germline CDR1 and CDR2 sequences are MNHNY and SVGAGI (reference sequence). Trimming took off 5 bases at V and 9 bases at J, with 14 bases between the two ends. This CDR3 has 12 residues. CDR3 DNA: TGTGCCAGCAGTCTAGATCAAGGTTGGCAGTACTTC. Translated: CASSLDQGWQYF.

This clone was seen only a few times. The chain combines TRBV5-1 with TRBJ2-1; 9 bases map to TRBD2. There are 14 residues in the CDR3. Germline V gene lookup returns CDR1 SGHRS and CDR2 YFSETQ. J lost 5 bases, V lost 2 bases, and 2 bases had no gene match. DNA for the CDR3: TGCGCCAGCAGCTTTAGCGGGAGCAACAATGAGCAGTTCTTC. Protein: CASSFSGSNNEQFF.

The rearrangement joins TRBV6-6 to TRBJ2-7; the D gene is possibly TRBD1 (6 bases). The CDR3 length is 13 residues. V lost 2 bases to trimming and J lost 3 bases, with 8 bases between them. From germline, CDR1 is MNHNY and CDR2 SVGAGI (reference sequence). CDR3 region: CASSYGQLYEQYF. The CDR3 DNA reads TGTGCCAGCAGTTACGGACAGCTCTACGAGCAGTACTTC.

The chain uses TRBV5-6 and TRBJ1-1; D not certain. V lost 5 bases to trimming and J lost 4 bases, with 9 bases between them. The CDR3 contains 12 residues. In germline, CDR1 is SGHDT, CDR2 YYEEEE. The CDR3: CASSGWSTEAFF. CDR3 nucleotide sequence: TGTGCCAGCAGTGGGTGGAGCACTGAAGCTTTCTTT.

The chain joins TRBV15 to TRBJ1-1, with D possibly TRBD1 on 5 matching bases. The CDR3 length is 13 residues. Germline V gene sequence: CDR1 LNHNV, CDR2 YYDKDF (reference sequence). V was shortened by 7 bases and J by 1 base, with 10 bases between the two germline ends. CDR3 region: CATTLTENTEAFF. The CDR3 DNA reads TGTGCCACCACCCTGACAGAGAACACTGAAGCTTTCTTT.

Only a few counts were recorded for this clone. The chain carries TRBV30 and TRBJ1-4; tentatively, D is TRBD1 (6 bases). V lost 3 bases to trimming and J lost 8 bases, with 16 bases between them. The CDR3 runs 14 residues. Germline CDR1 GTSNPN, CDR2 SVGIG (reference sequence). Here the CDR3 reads CAWSQGINSEKLFF. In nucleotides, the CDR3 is TGTGCCTGGAGCCAGGGGATCAATTCAGAAAAACTGTTTTTT.

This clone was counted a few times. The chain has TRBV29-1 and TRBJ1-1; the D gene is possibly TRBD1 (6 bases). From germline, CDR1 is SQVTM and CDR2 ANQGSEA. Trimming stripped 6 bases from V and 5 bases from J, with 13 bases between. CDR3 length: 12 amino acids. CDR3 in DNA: TGCAGCGTGGGGGCGGGAGGGACTGAAGCTTTCTTT. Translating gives CSVGAGGTEAFF.

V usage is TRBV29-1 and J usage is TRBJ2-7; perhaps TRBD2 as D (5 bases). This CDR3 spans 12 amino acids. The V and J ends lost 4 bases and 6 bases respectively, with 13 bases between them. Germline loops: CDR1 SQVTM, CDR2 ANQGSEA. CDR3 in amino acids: CSVAGIVSEQYF. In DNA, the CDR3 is TGCAGCGTTGCGGGAATCGTATCCGAGCAGTACTTC.

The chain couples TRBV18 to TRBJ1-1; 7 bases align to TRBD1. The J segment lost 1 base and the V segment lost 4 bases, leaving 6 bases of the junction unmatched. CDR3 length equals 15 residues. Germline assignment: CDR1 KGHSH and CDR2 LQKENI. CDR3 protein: CASSLEGQRNTEAFF. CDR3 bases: TGTGCCAGCTCACTGGAGGGACAGCGGAACACTGAAGCTTTCTTT.